This TCR beta chain is drawn from a study of response to subunit inactivated influenza vaccine (dated by TCRdb to 2017 to 2018). For the wider study: The study used deep quantitative T cell receptor repertoire profiling to track responses to a trivalent subunit inactivated influenza vaccine.

Points on this clonotype: Which antigen it targets is not known. No base quality values were provided; no much bigger clone lies one nucleotide off.

What the authors observed across the whole study: The authors suggested that each seasonal influenza vaccination may recruit only a limited number of new T cells.

Taken from cysteine to phenylalanine, the CDR3 has 13 residues. This entry keeps only the CDR3 DNA: 39 bases, framed from base 1. The germline V gene sets CDR1 to SNHLY and CDR2 to FYNNEI. The junction shows trimming of 7 bases on V and 7 bases on J, and the gene matches do not reach 8 bases of it. Library generation was performed with RT-PCR. The listed sequencing device is Illumina HiSeq 2500. TCRdb handled the public reads itself, with Q25 trimming in fastp and clone calling in MiXCR, and kept productive beta chains. CDR3 protein duplicates are merged, each entry listing the most common genes and DNA. This sample lists roughly 650,000 distinct CDR3 sequences; approximately 14% were detected once. Of the sample, 11% falls within the top ten clones.

The sample was PBMCs from blood, taken roughly 12 days after vaccination. Here the chain combines TRBV2 and TRBJ1-2, and TRBD1 matches 8 of the central bases. The receptor comes from a man in his fifties or sixties who received an inactivated influenza vaccine. Donor details come from another sample of the same person, matched by shared clones. The DNA reads TGTGCCAGCATTCTCCAGGGGGCCAGTGGCTACACCTTC. This encodes CASILQGASGYTF. With the portions outside the CDR3 filled from the reference TRBV2 and TRBJ1-2 genes, the complete variable region becomes EPEVTQTPSHQVTQMGQEVILRCVPISNHLYFYWYRQILGQKVEFLVSFYNNEISEKSEIFDDQFSVERPDGSNFTLKIRSTKLEDSAMYFCASILQGASGYTFGSGTRLTVV.